The clone carrying this T cell receptor beta chain is a singleton in its sample. This record comes from a study of blood T cell repertoires in COVID-19. Study-level information: Specimens from acute and convalescent COVID-19 originated in the United States, Italy and Spain. T cells, B-cell-depleted T cells, or PBMCs supplied cDNA or gDNA.

V lost 0 bases and J lost 0, with 8 bases in between. The CDR3 covers 15 residues. Germline CDR1 SGDLS, CDR2 YYNGEE. As originally analysed: Cell counts per sample came from amplifying reference gene primers. Assay: immunoSEQ multiplex PCR; the TCRdb copy retains only in-frame clones and omits some. That table furnishes V, J and clone size, whereas the DNA furnished D and trimming. The profile shows roughly 130,000 clones, approximately 80% of them singletons. Sequenced material: peripheral blood. This receptor was identified in a woman in her fifties or sixties with acute or convalescent COVID-19. V usage is TRBV9 and J usage is TRBJ2-3, with D unresolved. CDR3 residues: CASSVVGASTDTQYF. The DNA for the CDR3 is TGTGCCAGCAGCGTAGTCGGAGCTAGCACAGATACGCAGTATTTT.